Each of the 9 T cell receptor beta chains below was sequenced from the same sample in a study of technical replicates of blood from a handful of donors (dated by TCRdb to the late 2010s). The library was produced with the immunoSEQ multiplex PCR assay. Imported from immuneACCESS, the table was reduced by TCRdb to in-frame sequences with V and J called. These copies leave out some clones; in studies compared against another copy, an unresolved V gene accounts for under half, and the cause of the remainder is not known. Here the sample has about 93,000 clones; about 96% occur a single time. The ten largest make up over 0.25% of the sample. Sequenced sample: T cells isolated from PBMCs. Receptors were obtained from a human donor in good health.

The V gene is TRBV9, the J gene TRBJ2-7; 7 bases are a match to TRBD2. The V segment lost 3 bases and the J segment 4 bases; nucleotides outside the gene matches: 1. Germline lookup yields CDR1 SGDLS and CDR2 YYNGEE. CDR3 length equals 12 residues. For the CDR3, the DNA is TGTGCCAGCAGCGCCGGGGGGTACGAGCAGTACTTC. It yields the protein CASSAGGYEQYF.

The chain carries TRBV5-4 and TRBJ1-5; 8 bases map to TRBD1. J gave up 1 base and V 0 bases, and 0 bases lay outside the gene matches. The length of the CDR3 is 15 residues. Germline-derived CDR1 and CDR2 are SGHNT and YYREEE (reference sequence). This CDR3 reads CASSLGTGSNQPQHF. The CDR3 coding sequence is TGTGCCAGCAGCTTGGGGACAGGGAGCAATCAGCCCCAGCATTTT.

The CDR3 is CASSLVTGSTDTQYF. The CDR3 DNA reads as TGTGCCAGCAGCTTAGTCACAGGGAGCACAGATACGCAGTATTTT. The genes are TRBV7-9 and TRBJ2-3; perhaps TRBD1 as D (6 bases). This CDR3 region has 15 residues. Germline-derived CDR1 and CDR2 are SEHNR and FQNEAQ (reference sequence). V lost 1 base to trimming and J lost 0 bases, with 8 bases between them.

The rearrangement joins TRBV6-1 to TRBJ1-5, with no clear D. The CDR3 loop spans 15 amino acids. CDR1 is MNHNS and CDR2 is SASEGT in the germline V gene. Trimming removed 6 bases from V and 5 bases from J, with 17 bases in between. This CDR3 reads CASSPRDTGDQPQHF. In DNA, the CDR3 is TGTGCCAGCAGCCCCCGGGATACCGGCGATCAGCCCCAGCATTTT.

This chain joins TRBV6-5 and TRBJ2-7; the match to TRBD2 covers 12 bases. Germline assignment: CDR1 MNHEY and CDR2 SVGAGI. Trimming cost V 0 bases and J 3 bases; bases outside gene matches: 3. This CDR3 comprises 16 residues. The CDR3 DNA is TGTGCCAGCAGTTACTCGCCACTAGCGGGAGGCTACGAGCAGTACTTC. The encoded protein is CASSYSPLAGGYEQYF.

The V and J genes are TRBV7-2 and TRBJ2-7; D remains unclear. CDR1 is SGHTA, CDR2 FQGNSA, per germline. V dropped 3 bases and J dropped 3 bases, with 12 bases sitting between them. CDR3 size: 14 residues. The CDR3 DNA reads TGTGCCAGCAGCTTTGCAGGCCTAAACTACGAGCAGTACTTC. It is translated as CASSFAGLNYEQYF. Filled out from reference TRBV7-2 and TRBJ2-7, the complete variable domain reads GAGVSQSPSNKVTEKGKDVELRCDPISGHTALYWYRQSLGQGLEFLIYFQGNSAPDKSGLPSDRFSAERTGGSVSTLTIQRTQQEDSAVYLCASSFAGLNYEQYFGPGTRLTVT.

V gene TRBV13 combines with J gene TRBJ2-2, with TRBD1 matching over 9 bases. This CDR3 has 15 residues. Germline values: CDR1 PRHDT, CDR2 FYEKMQ (reference sequence). Unmatched junction bases numbered 9, after V lost 10 bases and J lost 3 bases. The chain's CDR3 is CATYFDRGDTGELFF. CDR3 in DNA: TGTGCCACCTACTTCGACAGGGGGGACACCGGGGAGCTGTTTTTT.

The chain is built from TRBV6-5 and TRBJ1-1, with D tentatively TRBD1 (6 bases). CDR3 length equals 13 residues. V dropped 1 base and J dropped 8 bases, with 11 bases sitting between them. CDR1 is MNHEY and CDR2 is SVGAGI in the germline V gene. Here the CDR3 DNA reads TGTGCCAGCAGTTACTACGCAGGGGCGGAAGCTTTCTTT. This gives the protein CASSYYAGAEAFF.

The rearrangement uses TRBV19 and TRBJ1-5, with D unresolved. The CDR3 runs to 17 residues. V was shortened by 3 bases and J by 0 bases, with 15 bases between the two germline ends. CDR1 is LNHDA and CDR2 is SQIVND in the germline V gene (reference sequence). In DNA form, the CDR3 reads TGTGCCAGTAGTATGGGCAGGTATCTTAGTAGCAATCAGCCCCAGCATTTT. Translating gives CASSMGRYLSSNQPQHF.